This TCR beta chain was profiled in a study of CD8 T cells in Susac syndrome. Sequencing of TCR beta was performed on blood CD8+ T cells and on blood CD4+ T cells. Included as multiple sclerosis controls were treatment-naive patients who had stable or active relapsing-remitting disease. Random hexamers were used to reverse transcribe 0.5 to 1 ug of RNA. Amplification of TCR beta CDR3 across 54 Vbeta and 13 Jbeta was performed with immunoSEQ multiplex PCR. TCRdb recomputed calls from the immunoSEQ multiplex PCR reads with MiXCR, one row per CDR3 protein. The profile shows some 400,000 distinct CDR3 sequences, approximately 85% of them singletons. From germline, CDR1 is SGHTA and CDR2 FQGNSA. The CDR3 runs 15 residues. Trimming shortened V by 1 base and J by 2 bases, and 12 bases separated the two germline ends.

The source material was CD8+ T cells from PBMCs. This TCR came from a human donor with multiple sclerosis. The chain employs TRBV7-2 and TRBJ2-7; possible D gene TRBD1, 6 bases. DNA for the CDR3: TGTGCCAGCAGCTTAGGTCGTCAGGGGACCTACGAGCAGTACTTC. Its translation: CASSLGRQGTYEQYF.